These 25 T cell receptor beta chains originate from one sample sequenced in a study of blood T cell repertoires in COVID-19. TCRdb's table, derived via immunoSEQ multiplex PCR, lists solely in-frame clones and lacks some. The table records approximately 220,000 clones, around 82% of them present only once. Material: PBMCs or T cells enriched from blood (not recorded which). These TCRs come from a woman in her forties or fifties who had been exposed to COVID-19.

This clone was detected only a few times. The chain joins TRBV27 to TRBJ1-2; D may be TRBD1 (6 bases). The V end lost 5 bases, the J end lost 10 bases, and 14 bases lay between the germline ends. The CDR3 consists of 12 residues. CDR1 and CDR2 (germline): MNHEY, SMNVEV (reference sequence). This CDR3 is CASSQDRFLYTF. The CDR3 DNA reads as TGTGCCAGCAGTCAAGACAGGTTTCTCTACACCTTC.

The gene calls are TRBV24-1 and TRBJ2-1; 8 positions agree with TRBD2. V was clipped by 8 bases and J by 5 bases; unmatched bases: 7. The length of the CDR3 is 14 residues. Germline values: CDR1 KGHDR, CDR2 SFDVKD. The chain's CDR3 is CATIWAGGDNEQFF. CDR3 nucleotide sequence: TGTGCCACCATCTGGGCGGGGGGAGACAATGAGCAGTTCTTC.

The chain joins TRBV5-8 to TRBJ1-3; 8 bases fit TRBD1. The CDR3 loop spans 13 amino acids. The ends lost 6 bases at V and 4 bases at J; junction bases unmatched: 3. Germline assignment: CDR1 SGHTS and CDR2 YDEGEE. CDR3 residues: CASNRDRGNTIYF. Here the CDR3 DNA reads TGTGCCAGCAACCGGGACAGGGGAAACACCATATATTTT.

The chain couples TRBV9 to TRBJ2-3; TRBD2 matches at 11 bases. The germline CDR1 and CDR2 sequences are SGDLS and YYNGEE. Trimming took 0 bases from V and 8 from J; bases not matched to a gene: 14. The CDR3 runs 18 residues. The CDR3 reads CASSVGLLAGVGEGTQYF. The CDR3 nucleotides read TGTGCCAGCAGCGTAGGTCTACTAGCGGGGGTCGGGGAGGGTACGCAGTATTTT.

This clone was seen a single time. The chain carries TRBV7-8 and TRBJ2-2; a possible D gene is TRBD1 (5 bases). The CDR3 is 15 residues long. Germline CDR1 reads SGHVS; CDR2 reads FQNEAQ. Between the trimmed V and J ends, which lost 4 bases and 3 bases, there was a span of 12 bases. The CDR3 nucleotides are TGTGCCAGCAGCTCCCTCAGGGCCGACACCGGGGAGCTGTTTTTT. It specifies CASSSLRADTGELFF.

This clone was counted a single time. The chain combines TRBV27 with TRBJ2-1; no clear D. From germline, CDR1 is MNHEY and CDR2 SMNVEV (reference sequence). The CDR3 has 16 amino acids. V lost 6 bases and J lost 0, with 15 bases in between. This CDR3 reads CASSLDNPFSYNEQFF. CDR3 in DNA: TGTGCCAGCAGCCTTGACAACCCTTTCTCCTACAATGAGCAGTTCTTC.

The chain has TRBV5-4 and TRBJ1-6; 12 bases are a match to TRBD1. This CDR3 has 16 amino acids. With V trimmed by 2 bases and J by 12 bases, 9 bases remained unmatched. The germline CDR1 and CDR2 sequences are SGHNT and YYREEE (reference sequence). The chain's CDR3 is CASSLEMGQGALPLHF. CDR3 sequence (DNA): TGTGCCAGCAGCTTAGAAATGGGACAGGGGGCTTTACCCCTCCACTTT.

This clone was counted ten times or more. The chain joins TRBV5-1 to TRBJ1-1, with 12 bases identical to TRBD1. With V trimmed by 4 bases and J by 8 bases, 9 bases remained unmatched. CDR3 length: 15 amino acids. CDR1 is SGHRS and CDR2 is YFSETQ in the germline V gene. The CDR3 is CASSARDRGPVEAFF. The CDR3 DNA is TGCGCCAGCAGCGCCCGGGACAGGGGGCCAGTCGAAGCTTTCTTT.

This clone appeared a few times. The CDR3 DNA is TGTGCCAGCAGCTTAGAGGCGGGACCCCAGCATTTT. Its protein is CASSLEAGPQHF. The chain uses TRBV7-9 and TRBJ1-5; D uncertain. This CDR3 has 12 residues. The germline gives CDR1 SEHNR, CDR2 FQNEAQ (reference sequence). The V end lost 1 base, the J end lost 10 bases, and 8 bases lay between the germline ends.

V usage is TRBV28 and J usage is TRBJ1-1; D remains ambiguous. The CDR3 has 13 residues. V lost 2 bases and J 2 bases, leaving 6 bases between the germline ends. CDR1 is MDHEN, CDR2 SYDVKM, per germline. The CDR3 sequence is CASSLLFNTEAFF. The CDR3, as DNA: TGTGCCAGCAGTTTACTTTTTAACACTGAAGCTTTCTTT.

This chain uses TRBV2 with TRBJ1-1, with D perhaps matching TRBD1 (5 bases). The germline V gene encodes CDR1 SNHLY and CDR2 FYNNEI. This CDR3 has 14 amino acids. Trimming cost V 8 bases and J 0 bases, with 13 bases left between them. The CDR3 DNA is TGTGCCAGCCAACAGGCCCACATGAACACTGAAGCTTTCTTT. It is translated as CASQQAHMNTEAFF.

The V gene is TRBV6-2 or TRBV6-3, the J gene TRBJ2-5; TRBD1 is a possible D gene (5 bases). The ends were cut back, 2 bases at V and 1 base at J, with 11 bases in the middle. Germline V gene data show CDR1 as MNHEY and CDR2 as SVGEGT. The CDR3 contains 15 residues. The CDR3 loop is CASSYTSRGQETQYF. The CDR3, as DNA: TGTGCCAGCAGTTACACTTCAAGGGGCCAAGAGACCCAGTACTTC.

The CDR3 region is CSGLQAAGETQYF. CDR3 DNA: TGCAGCGGGTTACAGGCAGCAGGAGAGACCCAGTACTTC. The V call is TRBV29-1, the J call TRBJ2-5; D is perhaps TRBD1 (5 bases). V lost 7 bases to trimming and J lost 4 bases, with 16 bases between them. Germline V gives CDR1 SQVTM, CDR2 ANQGSEA. There are 13 residues in the CDR3.

This chain uses TRBV7-2 with TRBJ2-7; no firm D call. Germline CDR1 and CDR2: SGHTA and FQGNSA. This CDR3 comprises 11 residues. Trimming pared 5 bases from V and 7 bases from J, leaving 9 bases between. The CDR3 coding sequence is TGTGCCAGCAGCCAAGGCAGGGAGCAGTACTTC. Its translation: CASSQGREQYF.

This clone was counted between two and nine times. The V gene is TRBV6-6, the J gene TRBJ1-2, with a possible D match to TRBD1 (5 bases). CDR1 is MNHNY, CDR2 SVGAGI, per germline (reference sequence). The CDR3 covers 16 residues. V lost 8 bases and J lost 4, with 23 bases in between. The CDR3 region is CASGSIGGVGGYGYTF. The CDR3 nucleotides read TGTGCCAGCGGATCGATTGGGGGGGTTGGAGGCTATGGCTACACCTTC.

J is TRBJ2-5 and V is TRBV5-1; 10 bases fit TRBD2. This CDR3 has 16 amino acids. The V gene end was trimmed by 2 bases and the J gene end by 5 bases; junction bases not matched to a gene: 9. Per the germline V gene, CDR1 is SGHRS and CDR2 is YFSETQ. CDR3 in amino acids: CASSFGSGGPRETQYF. The CDR3, as DNA: TGCGCCAGCAGCTTTGGTAGCGGGGGGCCTCGGGAGACCCAGTACTTC.

The chain couples TRBV7-9 to TRBJ2-3; no firm D call. Germline values: CDR1 SEHNR, CDR2 FQNEAQ (reference sequence). This CDR3 is 13 amino acids long. Between the trimmed V and J ends, which lost 2 bases and 3 bases, there was a span of 6 bases. The CDR3 protein is CASSLPNTDTQYF. In DNA form, the CDR3 reads TGTGCCAGCAGCTTACCAAATACAGATACGCAGTATTTT.

This clone was seen a few times. V is TRBV2 and J is TRBJ1-1; no clear D gene. The germline CDR1 and CDR2 sequences are SNHLY and FYNNEI. The germline V and J ends were trimmed by 8 bases and 1 base, with 17 bases remaining between them. CDR3 length equals 15 residues. The CDR3 loop is CASRRRGPRNTEAFF. The DNA for the CDR3 is TGTGCCAGCCGGAGAAGAGGGCCGAGGAACACTGAAGCTTTCTTT.

Here the CDR3 reads CASSLIKPTDTQYF. CDR3 in DNA: TGTGCCAGCAGCCTTATCAAGCCCACAGATACGCAGTATTTT. V is TRBV9 and J is TRBJ2-3, with D unclear. V shed 4 bases and J shed 2 bases, with 11 bases lying between them. Germline CDR1 and CDR2: SGDLS and YYNGEE. The CDR3 sequence is 14 residues long. Combining the CDR3 with reference TRBV9 and TRBJ2-3 gives the whole variable domain DSGVTQTPKHLITATGQRVTLRCSPRSGDLSVYWYQQSLDQGLQFLIQYYNGEERAKGNILERFSAQQFPDLHSELNLSSLELGDSALYFCASSLIKPTDTQYFGPGTRLTVL.

The chain has TRBV29-1 and TRBJ1-2; a weak D match, TRBD1 (5 bases). The germline CDR1 and CDR2 sequences are SQVTM and ANQGSEA. V dropped 5 bases and J dropped 3 bases, with 16 bases sitting between them. This CDR3 is 14 amino acids long. The CDR3 here is CSVLPGGVDYGYTF. The DNA for the CDR3 is TGCAGCGTTTTGCCCGGGGGGGTTGACTATGGCTACACCTTC.

The V gene is TRBV5-6, the J gene TRBJ1-5, with TRBD1 as a possible D gene (6 bases). Trimming pared 3 bases from V and 2 bases from J, leaving 15 bases between. CDR3 length: 16 amino acids. Germline V gene lookup returns CDR1 SGHDT and CDR2 YYEEEE. CDR3 residues: CASSSRVRGGNQPQHF. The CDR3 coding sequence is TGTGCCAGCAGCTCTCGAGTCAGGGGAGGCAATCAGCCCCAGCATTTT.

V and J are TRBV29-1 and TRBJ2-1; 8 nucleotides agree with TRBD2. This CDR3 is 12 amino acids long. The germline V gene has CDR1 SQVTM and CDR2 ANQGSEA. V lost 4 bases to trimming and J lost 6 bases; unmatched junction nucleotides: 2. CDR3 region: CSVAGGVNEQFF. CDR3 DNA: TGCAGCGTTGCGGGGGGGGTCAATGAGCAGTTCTTC.

The chain links TRBV15 to TRBJ1-5; 9 nucleotides line up with TRBD1. CDR1 is LNHNV, CDR2 YYDKDF, per germline (reference sequence). The CDR3 is 14 residues long. V shed 4 bases and J 4 bases; nucleotides not matched to a gene: 2. The CDR3 spells CATSTDRGNQPQHF. CDR3 in DNA: TGTGCCACCAGCACGGACAGGGGAAATCAGCCCCAGCATTTT. Drawing the rest from reference TRBV15 and TRBJ1-5, the complete variable domain is DAMVIQNPRYQVTQFGKPVTLSCSQTLNHNVMYWYQQKSSQAPKLLFHYYDKDFNNEADTPDNFQSRRPNTSFCFLDIRSPGLGDTAMYLCATSTDRGNQPQHFGDGTRLSIL.

The V gene is TRBV29-1, the J gene TRBJ1-1, with TRBD1 identical over 7 bases. Germline lookup yields CDR1 SQVTM and CDR2 ANQGSEA. The V gene end was trimmed by 6 bases and the J gene end by 7 bases; junction bases not matched to a gene: 5. This CDR3 has 11 residues. The CDR3 reads CSVTGMGEAFF. CDR3 bases: TGCAGCGTGACAGGGATGGGTGAAGCTTTCTTT. Filled out from reference TRBV29-1 and TRBJ1-1, the complete variable domain reads SAVISQKPSRDICQRGTSLTIQCQVDSQVTMMFWYRQQPGQSLTLIATANQGSEATYESGFVIDKFPISRPNLTFSTLTVSNMSPEDSSIYLCSVTGMGEAFFGQGTRLTVV.

The J gene is TRBJ1-2, the V gene TRBV30; D is uncertain. Germline V gives CDR1 GTSNPN, CDR2 SVGIG (reference sequence). Trimming removed 3 bases from V and 5 bases from J, with 13 bases in between. CDR3 length equals 13 residues. The CDR3 loop reads CAWRRGAVYGYTF. CDR3 coding DNA: TGTGCCTGGAGGCGCGGTGCGGTTTATGGCTACACCTTC.